The clone carrying this T cell receptor beta chain occurred a few times. Its antigen is still unknown. The source of the sample is a study of identical twins. General observations from the study: Instead of following the same donors, the conclusions were based on cross-sectional statistical analysis.

Trimming removed 5 bases from V and 6 bases from J; junction bases left unmatched: 0. Germline V CDR1 and CDR2: MDHEN, SYDVKM. The CDR3 has 13 residues. Each CDR3 protein is one row after TCRdb ran MiXCR on the 5' RACE reads. The table shows fewer than 250,000 distinct CDR3 sequences, with 7% to 8.5% occurring only once. The same specimen was also included in a second study, on yellow fever vaccine responses in identical twins.

The TCR sequence derives from a woman younger than 35 in good health. What was sequenced was CD8+ T cells sorted from blood. The chain has TRBV28 and TRBJ2-1, with TRBD2 matching 11 bases. The CDR3 bases are TGTGCCAGCAGTGGGACTAGCGGCAATGAGCAGTTCTTC. Translated, it gives CASSGTSGNEQFF. The full variable domain, rest sourced from reference TRBV28 and TRBJ2-1, is DVKVTQSSRYLVKRTGEKVFLECVQDMDHENMFWYRQDPGLGLRLIYFSYDVKMKEKGDIPEGYSVSREKKERFSLILESASTNQTSMYLCASSGTSGNEQFFGPGTRLTVL.